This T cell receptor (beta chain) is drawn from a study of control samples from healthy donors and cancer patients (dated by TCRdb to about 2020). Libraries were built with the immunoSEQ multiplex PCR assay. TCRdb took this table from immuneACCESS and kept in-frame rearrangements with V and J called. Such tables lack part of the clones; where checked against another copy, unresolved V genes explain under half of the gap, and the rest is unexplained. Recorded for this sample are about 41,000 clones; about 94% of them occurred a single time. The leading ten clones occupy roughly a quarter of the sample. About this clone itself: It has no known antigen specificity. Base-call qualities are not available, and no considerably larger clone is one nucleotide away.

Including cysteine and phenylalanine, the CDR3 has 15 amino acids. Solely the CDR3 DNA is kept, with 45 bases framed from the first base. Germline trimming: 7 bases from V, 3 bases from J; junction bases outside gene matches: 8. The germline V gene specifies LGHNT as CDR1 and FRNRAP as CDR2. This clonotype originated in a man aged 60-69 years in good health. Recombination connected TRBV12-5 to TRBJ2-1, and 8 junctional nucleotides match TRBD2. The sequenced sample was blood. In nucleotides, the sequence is TGTGCTAGTGCCCCCCAAAGCGGGAGCTACAATGAGCAGTTCTTC. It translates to CASAPQSGSYNEQFF.